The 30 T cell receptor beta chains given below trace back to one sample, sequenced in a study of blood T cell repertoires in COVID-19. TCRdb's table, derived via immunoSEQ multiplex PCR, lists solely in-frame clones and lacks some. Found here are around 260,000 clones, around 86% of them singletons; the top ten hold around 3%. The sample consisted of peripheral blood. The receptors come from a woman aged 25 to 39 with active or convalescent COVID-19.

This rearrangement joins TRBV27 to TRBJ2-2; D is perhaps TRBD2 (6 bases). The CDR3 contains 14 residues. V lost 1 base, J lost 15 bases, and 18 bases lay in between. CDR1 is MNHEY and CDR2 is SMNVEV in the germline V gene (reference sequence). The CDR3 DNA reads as TGTGCCAGCAGTTTATTATCGGGAGCCTCTGCAGTGTTTTTT. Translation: CASSLLSGASAVFF.

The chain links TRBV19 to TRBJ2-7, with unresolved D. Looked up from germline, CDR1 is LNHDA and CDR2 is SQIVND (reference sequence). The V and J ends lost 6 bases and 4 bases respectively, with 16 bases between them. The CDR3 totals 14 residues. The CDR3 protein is CASSENIRGYEQYF. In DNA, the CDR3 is TGTGCCAGTAGCGAAAATATTAGAGGATACGAGCAGTACTTC.

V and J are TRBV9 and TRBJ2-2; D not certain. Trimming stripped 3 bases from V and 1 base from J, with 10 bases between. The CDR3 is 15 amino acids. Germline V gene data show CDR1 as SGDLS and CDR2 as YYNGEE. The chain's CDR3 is CASSGPQWNTGELFF. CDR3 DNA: TGTGCCAGCAGCGGTCCCCAGTGGAACACCGGGGAGCTGTTTTTT.

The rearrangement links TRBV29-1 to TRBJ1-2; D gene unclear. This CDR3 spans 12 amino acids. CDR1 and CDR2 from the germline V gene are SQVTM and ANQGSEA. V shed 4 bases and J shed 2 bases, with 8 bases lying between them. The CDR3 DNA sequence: TGCAGCGTTGTATCCCGGAACTATGGCTACACCTTC. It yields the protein CSVVSRNYGYTF.

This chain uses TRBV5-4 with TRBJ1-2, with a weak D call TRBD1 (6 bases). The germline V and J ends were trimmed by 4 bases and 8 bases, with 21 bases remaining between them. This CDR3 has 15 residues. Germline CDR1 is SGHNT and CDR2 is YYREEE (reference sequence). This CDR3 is CASSRIQGRAGGYTF. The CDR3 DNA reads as TGTGCCAGCAGCCGGATACAGGGCCGAGCGGGAGGCTACACCTTC.

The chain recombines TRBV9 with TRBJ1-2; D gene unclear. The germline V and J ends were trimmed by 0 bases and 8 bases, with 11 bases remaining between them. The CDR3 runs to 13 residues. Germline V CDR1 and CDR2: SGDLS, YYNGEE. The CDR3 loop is CASSVGWGGGYTF. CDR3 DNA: TGTGCCAGCAGCGTAGGGTGGGGAGGAGGCTACACCTTC.

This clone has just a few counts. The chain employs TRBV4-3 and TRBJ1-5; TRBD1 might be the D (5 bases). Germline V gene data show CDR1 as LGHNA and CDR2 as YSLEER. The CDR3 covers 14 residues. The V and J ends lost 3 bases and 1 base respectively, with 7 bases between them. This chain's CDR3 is CASSQGPSNQPQHF. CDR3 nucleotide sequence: TGCGCCAGCAGCCAGGGGCCGAGCAATCAGCCCCAGCATTTT.

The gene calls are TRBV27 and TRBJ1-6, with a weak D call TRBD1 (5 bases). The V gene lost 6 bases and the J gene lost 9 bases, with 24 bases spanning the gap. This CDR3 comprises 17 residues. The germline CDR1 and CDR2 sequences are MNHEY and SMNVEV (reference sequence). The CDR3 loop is CASSPLTGGLLGSPLHF. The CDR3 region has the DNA TGTGCCAGCAGCCCCTTAACCGGGGGGTTGTTGGGTTCACCCCTCCACTTT.

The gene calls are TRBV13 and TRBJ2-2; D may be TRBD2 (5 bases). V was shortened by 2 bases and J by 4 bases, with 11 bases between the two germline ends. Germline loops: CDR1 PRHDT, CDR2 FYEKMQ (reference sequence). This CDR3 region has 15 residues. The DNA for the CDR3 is TGTGCCAGCAGCTTAAGTCCGGGGAGCACCGGGGAGCTGTTTTTT. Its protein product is CASSLSPGSTGELFF.

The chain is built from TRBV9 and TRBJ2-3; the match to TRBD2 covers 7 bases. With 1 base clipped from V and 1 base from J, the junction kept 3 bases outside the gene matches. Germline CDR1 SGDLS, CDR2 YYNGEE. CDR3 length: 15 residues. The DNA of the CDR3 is TGTGCCAGCAGCGTAAATCTAGCGGGCACAGATACGCAGTATTTT. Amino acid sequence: CASSVNLAGTDTQYF.

In nucleotides, the CDR3 is TGTGCCAGCAGTTACCCGAGTGAGACAGGGGGATGGTGGAACACTGAAGCTTTCTTT. The encoded protein is CASSYPSETGGWWNTEAFF. This rearrangement joins TRBV6-2 or TRBV6-3 to TRBJ1-1, with 9 bases fitting TRBD1. V shed 2 bases and J 1 base; nucleotides not matched to a gene: 14. CDR3 length equals 19 residues. Germline values: CDR1 MNHEY, CDR2 SVGEGT.

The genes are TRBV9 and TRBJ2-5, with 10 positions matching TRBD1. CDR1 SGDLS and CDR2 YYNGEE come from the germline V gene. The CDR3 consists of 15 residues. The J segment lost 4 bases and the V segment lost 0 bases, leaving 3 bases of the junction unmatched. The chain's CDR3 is CASSVGRTGGETQYF. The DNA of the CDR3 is TGTGCCAGCAGCGTAGGCCGGACAGGGGGAGAGACCCAGTACTTC.

The CDR3 reads CASSLNPAGVQFF. The CDR3 DNA reads TGTGCCAGCAGTTTAAACCCAGCAGGGGTTCAGTTCTTC. This rearrangement joins TRBV27 to TRBJ2-1; a possible D gene is TRBD1 (6 bases). The CDR3 loop spans 13 amino acids. The V gene's germline CDR1 is MNHEY and CDR2 SMNVEV (reference sequence). V was clipped by 2 bases and J by 13 bases, with 15 bases between them.

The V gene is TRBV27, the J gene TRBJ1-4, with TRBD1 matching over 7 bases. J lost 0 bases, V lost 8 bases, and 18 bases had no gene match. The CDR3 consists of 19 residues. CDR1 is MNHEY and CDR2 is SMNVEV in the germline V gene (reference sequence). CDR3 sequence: CASSRQGPATLATNEKLFF. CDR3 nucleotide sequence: TGTGCCAGCTCCCGACAGGGACCCGCCACCCTTGCAACTAATGAAAAACTGTTTTTT.

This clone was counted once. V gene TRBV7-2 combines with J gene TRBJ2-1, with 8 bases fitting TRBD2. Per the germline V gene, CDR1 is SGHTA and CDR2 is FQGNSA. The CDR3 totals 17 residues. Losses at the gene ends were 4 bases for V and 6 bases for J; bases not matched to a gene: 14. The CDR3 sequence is CASSSRGGGPLGNEQFF. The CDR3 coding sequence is TGTGCCAGCAGCTCCCGGGGGGGCGGTCCCCTCGGCAATGAGCAGTTCTTC.

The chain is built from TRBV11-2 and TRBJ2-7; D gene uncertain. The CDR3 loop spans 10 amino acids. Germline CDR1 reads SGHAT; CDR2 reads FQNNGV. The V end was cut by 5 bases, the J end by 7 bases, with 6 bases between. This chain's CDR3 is CASSPLEQYF. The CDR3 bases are TGTGCCAGCAGCCCCCTAGAGCAGTACTTC.

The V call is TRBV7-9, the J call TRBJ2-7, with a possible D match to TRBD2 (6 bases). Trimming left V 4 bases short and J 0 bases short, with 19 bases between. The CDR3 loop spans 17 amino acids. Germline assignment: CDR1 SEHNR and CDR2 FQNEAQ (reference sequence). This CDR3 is CASSSLGVGRGSYEQYF. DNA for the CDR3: TGTGCCAGCAGCTCCTTGGGTGTCGGGCGGGGCTCCTACGAGCAGTACTTC.

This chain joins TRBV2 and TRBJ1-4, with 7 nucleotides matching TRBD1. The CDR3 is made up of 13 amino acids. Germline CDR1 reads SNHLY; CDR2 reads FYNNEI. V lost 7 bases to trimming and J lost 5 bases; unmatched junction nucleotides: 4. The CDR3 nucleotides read TGTGCCAGCACGGGACAGTCAAATGAAAAACTGTTTTTT. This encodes CASTGQSNEKLFF.

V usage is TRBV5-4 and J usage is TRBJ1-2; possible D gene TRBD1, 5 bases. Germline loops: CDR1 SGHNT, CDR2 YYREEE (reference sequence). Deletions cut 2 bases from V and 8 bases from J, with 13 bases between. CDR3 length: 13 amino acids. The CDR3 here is CASSFQGLQGYTF. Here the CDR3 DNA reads TGTGCCAGCAGCTTTCAGGGTCTTCAGGGCTACACCTTC.

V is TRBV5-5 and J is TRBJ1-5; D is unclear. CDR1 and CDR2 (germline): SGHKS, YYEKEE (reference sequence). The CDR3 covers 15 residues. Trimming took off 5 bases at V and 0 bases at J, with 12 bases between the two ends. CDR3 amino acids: CASRSVPYSNQPQHF. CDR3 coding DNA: TGTGCCAGCAGGTCCGTCCCGTATAGCAATCAGCCCCAGCATTTT.

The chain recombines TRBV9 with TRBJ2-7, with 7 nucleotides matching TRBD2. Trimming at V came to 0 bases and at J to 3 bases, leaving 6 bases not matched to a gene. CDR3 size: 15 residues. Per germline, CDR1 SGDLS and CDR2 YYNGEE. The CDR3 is CASSVGGGKGYEQYF. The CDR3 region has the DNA TGTGCCAGCAGCGTAGGGGGAGGGAAAGGCTACGAGCAGTACTTC. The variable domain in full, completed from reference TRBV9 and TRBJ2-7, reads DSGVTQTPKHLITATGQRVTLRCSPRSGDLSVYWYQQSLDQGLQFLIQYYNGEERAKGNILERFSAQQFPDLHSELNLSSLELGDSALYFCASSVGGGKGYEQYFGPGTRLTVT.

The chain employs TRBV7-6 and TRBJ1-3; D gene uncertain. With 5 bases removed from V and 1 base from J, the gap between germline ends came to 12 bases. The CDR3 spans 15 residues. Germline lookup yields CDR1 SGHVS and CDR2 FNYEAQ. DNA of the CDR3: TGTGCCAGCAGCCTGAGTAGAGGGTCTGGAAACACCATATATTTT. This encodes CASSLSRGSGNTIYF. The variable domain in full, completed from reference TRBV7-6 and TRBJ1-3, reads GAGVSQSPRYKVTKRGQDVALRCDPISGHVSLYWYRQALGQGPEFLTYFNYEAQQDKSGLPNDRFSAERPEGSISTLTIQRTEQRDSAMYRCASSLSRGSGNTIYFGEGSWLTVV.

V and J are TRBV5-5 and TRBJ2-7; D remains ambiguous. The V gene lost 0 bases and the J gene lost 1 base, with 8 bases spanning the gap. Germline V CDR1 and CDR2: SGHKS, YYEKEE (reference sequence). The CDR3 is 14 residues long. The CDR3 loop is CASSLDAASYEQYF. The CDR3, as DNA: TGTGCCAGCAGCTTGGACGCGGCTTCCTACGAGCAGTACTTC.

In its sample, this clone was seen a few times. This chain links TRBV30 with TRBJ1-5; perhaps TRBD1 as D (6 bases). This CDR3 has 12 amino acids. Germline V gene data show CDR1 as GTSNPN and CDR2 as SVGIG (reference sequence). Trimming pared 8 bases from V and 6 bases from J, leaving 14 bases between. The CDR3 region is CAAQGEGQPQHF. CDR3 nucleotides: TGTGCCGCACAGGGTGAGGGTCAGCCCCAGCATTTT.

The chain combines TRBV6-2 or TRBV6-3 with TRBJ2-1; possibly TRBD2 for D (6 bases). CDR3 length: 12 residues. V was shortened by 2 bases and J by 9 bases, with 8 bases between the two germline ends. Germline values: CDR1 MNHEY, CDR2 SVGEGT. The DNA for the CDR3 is TGTGCCAGCAGTTACCGGGGAGGTGAGCAGTTCTTC. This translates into CASSYRGGEQFF.

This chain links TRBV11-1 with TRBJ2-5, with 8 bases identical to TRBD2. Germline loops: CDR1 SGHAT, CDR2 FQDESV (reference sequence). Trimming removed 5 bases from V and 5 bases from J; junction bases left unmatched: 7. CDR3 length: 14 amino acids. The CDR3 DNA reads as TGTGCCAGCAGCCCCCGGGGGGGCTTTGAGACCCAGTACTTC. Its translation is CASSPRGGFETQYF.

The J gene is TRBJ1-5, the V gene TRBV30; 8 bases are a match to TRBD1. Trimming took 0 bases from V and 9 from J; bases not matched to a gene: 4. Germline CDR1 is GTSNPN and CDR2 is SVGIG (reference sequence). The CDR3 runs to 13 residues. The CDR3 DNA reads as TGTGCCTGGAGTGTACAGGGGGTGGGGCCCCAGCATTTT. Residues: CAWSVQGVGPQHF.

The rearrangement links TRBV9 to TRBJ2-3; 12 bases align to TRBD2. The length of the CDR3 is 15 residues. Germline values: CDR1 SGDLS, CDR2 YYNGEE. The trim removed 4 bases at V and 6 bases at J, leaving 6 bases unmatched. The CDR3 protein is CASSTGGLAGDTQYF. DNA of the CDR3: TGTGCCAGCAGCACCGGAGGACTAGCGGGGGATACGCAGTATTTT.

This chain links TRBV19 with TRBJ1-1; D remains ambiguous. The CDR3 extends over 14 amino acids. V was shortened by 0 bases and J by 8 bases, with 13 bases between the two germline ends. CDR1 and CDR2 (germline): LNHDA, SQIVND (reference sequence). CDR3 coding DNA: TGTGCCAGTAGTATAGATGTGCCCCCCGCGGAAGCTTTCTTT. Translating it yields CASSIDVPPAEAFF.

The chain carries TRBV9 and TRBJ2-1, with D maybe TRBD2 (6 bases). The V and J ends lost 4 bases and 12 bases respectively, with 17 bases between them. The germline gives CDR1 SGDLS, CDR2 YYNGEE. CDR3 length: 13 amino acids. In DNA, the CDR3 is TGTGCCAGCAGCCCCGCCGGAGGGCCTGGGCAGTTCTTC. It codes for CASSPAGGPGQFF. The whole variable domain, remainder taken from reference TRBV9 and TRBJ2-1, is DSGVTQTPKHLITATGQRVTLRCSPRSGDLSVYWYQQSLDQGLQFLIQYYNGEERAKGNILERFSAQQFPDLHSELNLSSLELGDSALYFCASSPAGGPGQFFGPGTRLTVL.